One sample yielded the 16 T cell receptor beta chains listed below, sequenced in a study of response to subunit inactivated influenza vaccine. TCRdb analysed the RT-PCR reads with MiXCR anew, one entry per CDR3 protein. The sample gives hundreds of thousands of distinct CDR3 sequences, around 20% of which show up once; about 11% is in the top ten. The specimen comprised PBMCs from blood, sampled 4 to 6 days after vaccination. Receptors were obtained from a man in his fifties who received an inactivated influenza vaccine.

V gene TRBV20-1 combines with J gene TRBJ2-1; no clear D gene. The CDR3 is 10 residues long. Germline CDR1 and CDR2: DFQATT and SNEGSKA (reference sequence). Trimming shortened V by 4 bases and J by 10 bases, and 8 bases separated the two germline ends. CDR3 sequence (DNA): TGCAGTGCTACTCACACCGAGCAGTTCTTC. Protein: CSATHTEQFF.

This clonotype came up a few times. The V call is TRBV6-2 or TRBV6-3, the J call TRBJ1-4; 9 nucleotides align to TRBD1. Germline CDR1 reads MNHEY; CDR2 reads SVGEGT. V dropped 7 bases and J dropped 6; count of bases not matched to a gene: 9. The CDR3 covers 15 residues. The CDR3 spells CASTNTGTGYEKLFF. CDR3 DNA: TGTGCCAGCACCAACACCGGGACAGGGTATGAAAAACTGTTTTTT.

This chain joins TRBV20-1 and TRBJ2-7; a weak D match, TRBD1 (5 bases). The germline CDR1 and CDR2 sequences are DFQATT and SNEGSKA (reference sequence). The V end lost 3 bases, the J end lost 3 bases, and 15 bases lay between the germline ends. This CDR3 comprises 14 residues. The CDR3 coding sequence is TGCAGTGCTAGTTCATCTCAAAGGGGCTACGAGCAGTACTTC. This translates into CSASSSQRGYEQYF.

This clonotype was picked up many times. The chain carries TRBV29-1 and TRBJ1-1, with 10 bases matching TRBD1. CDR3 length: 13 residues. CDR1 is SQVTM and CDR2 is ANQGSEA in the germline V gene. Trimming at V came to 6 bases and at J to 1 base, leaving 2 bases not matched to a gene. The DNA for the CDR3 is TGCAGCGTACGGGACAGGGGGAACACTGAAGCTTTCTTT. Protein product: CSVRDRGNTEAFF.

This clonotype was detected only a few times. V is TRBV6-1 and J is TRBJ2-7, with 11 nucleotides matching TRBD2. V shed 6 bases, J shed 4 bases, and the junction held 5 bases outside the gene matches. The CDR3 is made up of 14 amino acids. Germline CDR1 and CDR2: MNHNS and SASEGT. Here the CDR3 DNA reads TGTGCCAGCAGAACTAGCGGGAGTACGTACGAGCAGTACTTC. This encodes CASRTSGSTYEQYF.

This clonotype turned up a few times. The chain carries TRBV11-2 and TRBJ2-7; the D is unclear. Trimming took off 0 bases at V and 3 bases at J, with 18 bases between the two ends. In germline, CDR1 is SGHAT, CDR2 FQNNGV. CDR3 length equals 17 residues. The CDR3 is CASSLDAPSFGIYEQYF. CDR3 DNA sequence: TGTGCCAGCAGCTTAGATGCCCCTTCTTTTGGGATCTACGAGCAGTACTTC.

This clonotype was seen many times. The chain joins TRBV12-3 or TRBV12-4 to TRBJ1-5; D is perhaps TRBD1 (5 bases). This CDR3 spans 13 amino acids. Trimming stripped 4 bases from V and 5 bases from J, with 9 bases between. CDR3 nucleotide sequence: TGTGCCAGCAGTTCGGGACGGGATCAGCCCCAGCATTTT. Amino acid sequence: CASSSGRDQPQHF.

The sample holds a few counts of this clonotype. The chain couples TRBV29-1 to TRBJ2-1; TRBD2 matches 7 bases. Germline-derived CDR1 and CDR2 are SQVTM and ANQGSEA. The length of the CDR3 is 14 residues. V shed 6 bases and J 8 bases; nucleotides not matched to a gene: 13. This CDR3 is CSVAQSTGRDEQFF. For the CDR3, the DNA is TGCAGCGTCGCTCAAAGCACGGGGAGGGATGAGCAGTTCTTC.

There are a few counts of this clonotype. This rearrangement joins TRBV20-1 to TRBJ2-7; 7 nucleotides line up with TRBD1. This CDR3 is built from 14 residues. CDR1 and CDR2 (germline): DFQATT, SNEGSKA (reference sequence). Unmatched junction bases numbered 12, after V lost 6 bases and J lost 4 bases. CDR3 nucleotides: TGCAGTGCCCTCCCCAATGACAGGGTTTACGAGCAGTACTTC. This codes for CSALPNDRVYEQYF.

The chain has TRBV29-1 and TRBJ2-1; 8 nucleotides match TRBD2. CDR1 SQVTM and CDR2 ANQGSEA come from the germline V gene. V lost 7 bases to trimming and J lost 4 bases; unmatched junction nucleotides: 9. The CDR3 has 14 residues. CDR3 DNA: TGCAGCGCCGAAGCGGGAGCGCAGTACAATGAGCAGTTCTTC. As protein: CSAEAGAQYNEQFF.

A few counts support this clonotype. The rearrangement uses TRBV10-3 and TRBJ2-7; TRBD1 agrees at 10 bases. This CDR3 is built from 14 residues. Germline V lookup: CDR1 ENHRY, CDR2 SYGVKD. The trim removed 3 bases at V and 4 bases at J, leaving 3 bases unmatched. CDR3 amino acids: CAISEGQGVYEQYF. In DNA form, the CDR3 reads TGTGCCATCAGTGAAGGACAGGGGGTTTACGAGCAGTACTTC.

The chain recombines TRBV3-1 with TRBJ2-5; a weak D match, TRBD2 (5 bases). Germline V gene data show CDR1 as LGHDT and CDR2 as YNNKEL (reference sequence). Trimming took off 6 bases at V and 1 base at J, with 9 bases between the two ends. The CDR3 has 13 amino acids. This CDR3 reads CASSILGQETQYF. As DNA, the CDR3 is TGTGCCAGCAGTATACTAGGCCAAGAGACCCAGTACTTC.

The rearrangement uses TRBV7-2 and TRBJ2-3; 12 nucleotides agree with TRBD2. The germline V gene encodes CDR1 SGHTA and CDR2 FQGNSA. CDR3 length: 16 amino acids. J gave up 5 bases and V 0 bases, and 3 bases lay outside the gene matches. The CDR3 DNA is TGTGCCAGCAGCTTAGCGACTAGCGGGAGAATAGATACGCAGTATTTT. It specifies CASSLATSGRIDTQYF. The full variable domain, completed using reference TRBV7-2 and TRBJ2-3, is GAGVSQSPSNKVTEKGKDVELRCDPISGHTALYWYRQSLGQGLEFLIYFQGNSAPDKSGLPSDRFSAERTGGSVSTLTIQRTQQEDSAVYLCASSLATSGRIDTQYFGPGTRLTVL.

The rearrangement joins TRBV9 to TRBJ1-1; D might be TRBD1 (6 bases). The CDR3 totals 14 residues. Trimming removed 2 bases from V and 0 bases from J, with 8 bases in between. Looked up from germline, CDR1 is SGDLS and CDR2 is YYNGEE. CDR3 protein: CASSVGALNTEAFF. DNA for the CDR3: TGTGCCAGCAGCGTGGGGGCTTTGAACACTGAAGCTTTCTTT.

The gene calls are TRBV7-2 and TRBJ2-1; 7 nucleotides agree with TRBD2. CDR1 is SGHTA and CDR2 is FQGNSA in the germline V gene. V was clipped by 2 bases and J by 3 bases; unmatched bases: 4. The CDR3 spans 15 residues. This CDR3 reads CASSLQLAVYNEQFF. CDR3 DNA: TGTGCCAGCAGCTTACAGCTAGCGGTCTACAATGAGCAGTTCTTC.

This clonotype was counted at least ten times. The chain is built from TRBV6-1 and TRBJ1-2, with D possibly matching TRBD1 (6 bases). Germline assignment: CDR1 MNHNS and CDR2 SASEGT. The CDR3 extends over 14 amino acids. V lost 6 bases and J 0 bases, leaving 11 bases between the germline ends. The CDR3 nucleotides are TGTGCCAGCAGGACGGGACAAGCTAACTATGGCTACACCTTC. This codes for CASRTGQANYGYTF.